This passage covers 11 T cell receptor beta chains from one sample sequenced in a study of Ad26.COV2.S vaccination and SARS-CoV-2 variants. The treatment denotes: some 19 received Ad26.COV2.S at low or high dose, single or two shots; 5 received placebo; per-sample allocation not given. The study sampled participants on day 63 after the first vaccine or placebo injection. Method: immunoSEQ multiplex PCR; TCRdb's copy keeps in-frame clones and lacks some. Counted here are about 280,000 clones, approximately 89% occurring once; the ten biggest clones make up under 4%. The sample in question was peripheral blood, obtained in a trial of Ad26.COV2.S vaccine versus placebo. Receptor source: a person aged 18-60 years who received the Ad26.COV2.S COVID-19 vaccine or a placebo.

The rearrangement uses TRBV21-1 and TRBJ1-5; the table's D call of TRBD1 was not tested on the DNA. TRBV21-1 is given as a pseudogene. The CDR3 runs to 17 residues. The CDR3, as DNA: TGTGCCAGCCACCGGGACAGGGGGAAATTCGGCAATCAGCCCCAGCATTTT. Protein product: CASHRDRGKFGNQPQHF.

V usage is TRBV5-1 and J usage is TRBJ2-3; the D gene is possibly TRBD2 (7 bases). The CDR3 covers 15 residues. V was shortened by 2 bases and J by 6 bases, with 16 bases between the two germline ends. Germline assignment: CDR1 SGHRS and CDR2 YFSETQ. As DNA, the CDR3 is TGCGCCAGCAGCTTATCGGGGGGCCAGTCGGATACGCAGTATTTT. Translating it yields CASSLSGGQSDTQYF. Based on the CDR3 plus reference TRBV5-1 and TRBJ2-3, the full variable domain is KAGVTQTPRYLIKTRGQQVTLSCSPISGHRSVSWYQQTPGQGLQFLFEYFSETQRNKGNFPGRFSGRQFSNSRSEMNVSTLELGDSALYLCASSLSGGQSDTQYFGPGTRLTVL.

This clone was counted a few times. CDR3 sequence (DNA): TGTGCCAGCAGCGCCTCAGGGACTAACACCGGGGAGCTGTTTTTT. It encodes CASSASGTNTGELFF. The gene calls are TRBV9 and TRBJ2-2, with a possible D match to TRBD2 (6 bases). The germline CDR1 and CDR2 sequences are SGDLS and YYNGEE. Trimming took off 3 bases at V and 2 bases at J, with 11 bases between the two ends. This CDR3 comprises 15 residues.

The chain recombines TRBV5-6 with TRBJ2-7, with D perhaps matching TRBD1 or TRBD2 (5 bases each). The V gene's germline CDR1 is SGHDT and CDR2 YYEEEE. This CDR3 comprises 15 residues. Trimming took off 4 bases at V and 0 bases at J, with 14 bases between the two ends. Here the CDR3 reads CASSRGLDSSYEQYF. The CDR3, as DNA: TGTGCCAGCAGCCGGGGTTTAGACAGCTCCTACGAGCAGTACTTC.

The chain carries TRBV6-5 and TRBJ1-2; 7 nucleotides agree with TRBD1. Germline V lookup: CDR1 MNHEY, CDR2 SVGAGI. This CDR3 is 13 amino acids long. Trimming cost V 5 bases and J 8 bases; bases outside gene matches: 8. The CDR3 nucleotides read TGTGCCAGCAGTACACAGGGGTATAACGGCTACACCTTC. This encodes CASSTQGYNGYTF.

As DNA, the CDR3 is TGTGCCAGCAGCCAAGGTTTCCGGGACACCGGGTATGGCTACACCTTC. This codes for CASSQGFRDTGYGYTF. The V gene is TRBV3-1 (or the pseudogene TRBV3-2), the J gene TRBJ1-2; perhaps TRBD1 as D (6 bases). This CDR3 comprises 16 residues. V was cut by 1 base and J by 5 bases, with 17 bases left in between. Germline-derived CDR1 and CDR2 are LGHDT and YNNKEL (reference sequence).

J is TRBJ2-5 and V is TRBV6-2 or TRBV6-3; 7 nucleotides align to TRBD1. This CDR3 has 17 amino acids. The V and J ends lost 2 bases and 0 bases, in that order; junction bases with no gene match: 9. Germline V gene sequence: CDR1 MNHEY, CDR2 SVGEGT. The CDR3, as DNA: TGTGCCAGCAGTTACCTCCCGGGACAGAGGAACCAAGAGACCCAGTACTTC. This gives the protein CASSYLPGQRNQETQYF.

The chain recombines TRBV5-4 with TRBJ2-7; no definite D call. The CDR3 totals 14 residues. Germline loops: CDR1 SGHNT, CDR2 YYREEE (reference sequence). Trimming took off 4 bases at V and 2 bases at J, with 13 bases between the two ends. This CDR3 reads CASSARSLPYEQYF. Written as DNA, the CDR3 is TGTGCCAGCAGCGCCCGCTCCTTACCCTACGAGCAGTACTTC.

The chain combines TRBV9 with TRBJ1-6; 7 positions match TRBD1. CDR1 SGDLS and CDR2 YYNGEE come from the germline V gene. CDR3 length: 17 residues. V lost 3 bases to trimming and J lost 0 bases; unmatched junction nucleotides: 6. CDR3 nucleotide sequence: TGTGCCAGCAGCGCAAGGGGACAGCGCTCCTATAATTCACCCCTCCACTTT. It specifies CASSARGQRSYNSPLHF. Full variable domain (missing parts from reference TRBV9 and TRBJ1-6): DSGVTQTPKHLITATGQRVTLRCSPRSGDLSVYWYQQSLDQGLQFLIQYYNGEERAKGNILERFSAQQFPDLHSELNLSSLELGDSALYFCASSARGQRSYNSPLHFGNGTRLTVT.

The CDR3 DNA reads TGTGCCAGCAGTGAAGTACGGGGGGGCCGCGATGAGCAGTTCTTC. It encodes CASSEVRGGRDEQFF. J is TRBJ2-1 and V is TRBV2; 8 positions agree with TRBD2. J lost 8 bases, V lost 1 base, and 7 bases had no gene match. The CDR3 spans 15 residues. Germline assignment: CDR1 SNHLY and CDR2 FYNNEI.

This chain connects TRBV24-1 to TRBJ1-2; D gene uncertain. The CDR3 spans 12 residues. Germline assignment: CDR1 KGHDR and CDR2 SFDVKD. Trimming shortened V by 4 bases and J by 4 bases, and 6 bases separated the two germline ends. CDR3 sequence reads: CATSDGGYGYTF. The CDR3, as DNA: TGTGCCACCAGTGACGGAGGCTATGGCTACACCTTC.